The source of this T cell receptor (beta chain) is a study of T cells in Graves' hyperthyroidism and ophthalmopathy. Study-wide points: Expanded thyroid clonotypes (above 0.001) were mostly also found in blood.

It was RNA transcripts that yielded the amplified TCR beta CDR3 regions. The HTBI primer set served for first-round RT-PCR of the TCR CDR3. Via MiXCR, TCRdb re-called the multiplex PCR reads, giving one row per CDR3 protein. In the table there are about 180,000 distinct CDR3 sequences, roughly 10% of which are singletons. With respect to this clonotype: Its antigen is not identified.

The CDR3 extends over 11 amino acids. V was shortened by 6 bases and J by 6 bases, with 6 bases between the two germline ends. Germline lookup yields CDR1 MNHEY and CDR2 SVGAGI. Isolation of PBMCs was performed on about 10 ml fresh peripheral blood. The TCR originated in a woman under 30 with Graves' hyperthyroidism that later progressed to Graves' ophthalmopathy. This sequence joins TRBV6-5 and TRBJ2-1; no clear D gene. Sequencing was performed on blood. The CDR3 protein is CASSSTNEQFF. The CDR3 region has the DNA TGTGCCAGCAGCTCCACCAATGAGCAGTTCTTC.